The 8 T cell receptor beta chains presented below share a single source sample, sequenced in a study of shared clonotypes between healthy human individuals. The naive CD8 fraction comprised CD45RO-negative cells positively selected for CCR7 and excluded terminally differentiated effector memory CD45RA+ cells. Here immunoSEQ multiplex PCR was the method, and the copy in TCRdb shows in-frame clones only, minus some. The sample holds fewer than 800,000 clones, 92% seen once. Sequencing used naive CD8+ T cells sorted from blood. These receptors all stem from a man aged 30-40 years in good health.

The chain uses TRBV13 and TRBJ2-1, with 8 bases fitting TRBD2. From germline, CDR1 is PRHDT and CDR2 FYEKMQ (reference sequence). Germline trimming cut 1 base from V and 7 bases from J; bases unmatched to any gene: 3. The CDR3 extends over 14 amino acids. The CDR3 region has the DNA TGTGCCAGCAGCTTAGCGGGAGGGCCGAATGAGCAGTTCTTC. This encodes CASSLAGGPNEQFF.

The rearrangement joins TRBV27 to TRBJ2-1; the match to TRBD2 covers 12 bases. Trimming at V came to 6 bases and at J to 4 bases, leaving 7 bases not matched to a gene. The CDR3 extends over 16 amino acids. CDR1 and CDR2 (germline): MNHEY, SMNVEV (reference sequence). Here the CDR3 reads CASRRSGLAGYNEQFF. CDR3 nucleotide sequence: TGTGCCAGCAGACGCTCGGGACTAGCGGGTTACAATGAGCAGTTCTTC.

The chain joins TRBV4-1 to TRBJ1-1, with D tentatively TRBD1 (5 bases). V dropped 0 bases and J dropped 6 bases, with 11 bases sitting between them. The germline CDR1 and CDR2 sequences are MGHRA and YSYEKL. The CDR3 is made up of 14 amino acids. CDR3 coding DNA: TGCGCCAGCAGCCAAGATTTCGGGGGGGCTGAAGCTTTCTTT. This codes for CASSQDFGGAEAFF.

The chain uses TRBV4-1 and TRBJ2-5; either TRBD1 or TRBD2 may fit D (6 bases each). TRBJ2-7 explains the end of the DNA better; the J call may be wrong. The CDR3 totals 16 residues. Per germline, CDR1 MGHRA and CDR2 YSYEKL. CDR3 sequence: CASSQDWGGGGYEQYF. CDR3 DNA: TGCGCCAGCAGCCAAGATTGGGGCGGAGGGGGCTACGAGCAGTACTTC.

The J gene is TRBJ2-7, the V gene TRBV7-9; perhaps TRBD2 as D (6 bases). The CDR3 contains 16 residues. Trimming left V 0 bases short and J 4 bases short, with 16 bases between. The germline V gene has CDR1 SEHNR and CDR2 FQNEAQ (reference sequence). CDR3 region: CASSLALEGRRYEQYF. The CDR3 DNA sequence: TGTGCCAGCAGCTTAGCGCTGGAGGGGCGCCGGTACGAGCAGTACTTC.

This chain links TRBV10-2 with TRBJ2-3, with D possibly being TRBD2 (6 bases). In germline, CDR1 is WSHSY, CDR2 SAAADI. V dropped 6 bases and J dropped 0 bases, with 10 bases sitting between them. There are 14 residues in the CDR3. The CDR3 here is CASRAGTSTDTQYF. The CDR3 bases are TGCGCCAGCAGGGCAGGGACTAGCACAGATACGCAGTATTTT.

This chain connects TRBV5-6 to TRBJ2-7; 9 bases fit TRBD1. The length of the CDR3 is 17 residues. Germline V CDR1 and CDR2: SGHDT, YYEEEE. V lost 4 bases and J lost 7; bases outside the gene matches: 18. The CDR3 DNA reads as TGTGCCAGCAGCCCCGACAGGGGGGGAGATCGATGGAGGGAGCAGTACTTC. It translates to CASSPDRGGDRWREQYF.

The chain employs TRBV6-5 and TRBJ1-1, with D possibly being TRBD1 (5 bases). The CDR3 is made up of 12 amino acids. In germline, CDR1 is MNHEY, CDR2 SVGAGI. Trimming pared 6 bases from V and 0 bases from J, leaving 5 bases between. In DNA, the CDR3 is TGTGCCAGCAGGGGGCTGAACACTGAAGCTTTCTTT. Protein sequence: CASRGLNTEAFF.